This is a list of T cell receptor beta chains from one sample in a study of T cells in tuberculosis. The data were produced by immunoSEQ multiplex PCR, yet TCRdb's version contains in-frame clones alone and is incomplete. The sample carries about 34,000 clones, 93% recorded once. The material was PBMCs, obtained at tuberculosis diagnosis. The source of these receptors is an adult with tuberculosis. The CDR3 runs from the conserved cysteine through the conserved F or W.

V gene: TRBV9; J gene: TRBJ1-5; CDR3 protein: CASSVEGQGQENQPQHF
V gene: TRBV18; J gene: TRBJ1-5; CDR3 protein: CASSLGPEGGAQHF
V gene: TRBV6-1; J gene: TRBJ2-2; CDR3 protein: CASKRGANTGELFF
V gene: TRBV27; J gene: TRBJ2-5; CDR3 protein: CASNPAAALGETQYF
V gene: TRBV6-6; J gene: TRBJ2-3; CDR3 protein: CASSYSRGGVTDTQYF
V gene: TRBV5-1; J gene: TRBJ2-2; CDR3 protein: CASSLAGGQGSGELFF
V gene: TRBV7-9; J gene: TRBJ2-6; CDR3 protein: CASSLSGLAGEPGANVLTF
V gene: TRBV4-1; J gene: TRBJ2-3; CDR3 protein: CASSQKWALTDTQYF
V gene: TRBV30; J gene: TRBJ2-2; CDR3 protein: CAWRGLREDTGELFF
V gene: TRBV15; J gene: TRBJ2-7; CDR3 protein: CATSRDAGGGRGEQYF
V gene: TRBV7-2; J gene: TRBJ1-2; CDR3 protein: CASSLEVSDYGYTF
V gene: TRBV7-9; J gene: TRBJ2-1; CDR3 protein: CASGRGADEQFF